Given below is one T cell receptor beta chain in context. Its antigen is as yet unknown. The data belong to a study of spatial heterogeneity in lung cancer. Study overall: Raw sequencing reads included, on average, more than eight appearances of each unique TCR and UMI combination. Study-level points and caveats: The appearance of ubiquitous expanded tumor TCRs in blood was greater at resection than follow-up.

Time point reported: sample taken at primary tumor resection. Donors were some 72 untreated early-stage non-small cell lung cancer patients. J was trimmed by 9 bases and V by 2 bases; bases with no gene match: 7. CDR3 size: 15 residues. CDR1 and CDR2 from the germline V gene are MNHEY and SVGEGT. Each TCR cDNA molecule carried a unique molecular identifier. In TCRdb, the 5' RACE reads were re-called with MiXCR into one record per CDR3 protein. The profile shows about 45,000 distinct CDR3 sequences, 6.5% to 7% of them singletons. The sample consisted of PBMCs, taken at surgery. This chain connects TRBV6-2 or TRBV6-3 to TRBJ2-1; TRBD2 matches 10 bases. This receptor was identified in a female donor with early-stage non-small cell lung cancer. DNA of the CDR3: TGTGCCAGCAGTTACAATCCAGCGGGGGGGCTTGAGCAGTTCTTC. Translating gives CASSYNPAGGLEQFF.